This TCR beta chain was identified during a study of cytomegalovirus exposure and HLA in healthy donors. Notes on the study in general: For most TCR sequences rarity was the rule, although some public TCRs occurred in many donors. Later on, an analysis showed TCR association rates differing by HLA locus, with DRB1 the most and HLA-C the fewest. Researchers reported that three CMV-associated chains were confirmed in vitro as CMV antigen-specific.

Concerning this clone itself: Its antigen is currently unknown.

The CDR3 contains 14 residues. CDR1 is MDHEN, CDR2 SYDVKM, per germline. The V gene lost 5 bases and the J gene lost 2 bases, with 13 bases spanning the gap. A multiplex PCR was run with 60 Vbeta primers and 13 Jbeta primers. Sequencing was performed with immunoSEQ multiplex PCR; in TCRdb, only in-frame clones are kept and a portion is missing. This table holds some 130,000 clones, roughly 80% found once. This clonotype was sampled from a man aged 40-49 years in good health and CMV-seronegative. What was sequenced was PBMCs. The chain couples TRBV28 to TRBJ2-7, with D possibly being TRBD1 (5 bases). CDR3 sequence: CASSVTVTPYEQYF. CDR3 nucleotide sequence: TGTGCCAGCAGTGTGACAGTAACCCCCTACGAGCAGTACTTC.